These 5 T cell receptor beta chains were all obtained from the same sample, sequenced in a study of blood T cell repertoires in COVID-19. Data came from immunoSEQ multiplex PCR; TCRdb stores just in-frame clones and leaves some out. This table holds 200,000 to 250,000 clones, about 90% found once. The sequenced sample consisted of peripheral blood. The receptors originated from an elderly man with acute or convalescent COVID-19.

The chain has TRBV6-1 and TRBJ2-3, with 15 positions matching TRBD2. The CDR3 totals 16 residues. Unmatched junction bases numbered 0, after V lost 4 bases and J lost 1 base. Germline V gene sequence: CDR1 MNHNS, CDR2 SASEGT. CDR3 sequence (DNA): TGTGCCAGCAGTGGGACTAGCGGGGGGGGCACAGATACGCAGTATTTT. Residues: CASSGTSGGGTDTQYF.

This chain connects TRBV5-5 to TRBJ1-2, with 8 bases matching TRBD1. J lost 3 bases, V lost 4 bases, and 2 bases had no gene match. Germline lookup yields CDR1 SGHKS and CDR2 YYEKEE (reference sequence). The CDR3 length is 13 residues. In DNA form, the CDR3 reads TGTGCCAGCAGCGCGACAGGGGACTATGGCTACACCTTC. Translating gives CASSATGDYGYTF.

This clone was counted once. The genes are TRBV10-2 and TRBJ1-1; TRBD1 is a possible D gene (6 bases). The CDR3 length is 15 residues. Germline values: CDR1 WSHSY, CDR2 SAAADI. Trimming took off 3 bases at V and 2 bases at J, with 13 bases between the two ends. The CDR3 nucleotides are TGCGCCAGCAGTGAATTACTGGACAGAAACACTGAAGCTTTCTTT. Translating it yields CASSELLDRNTEAFF.

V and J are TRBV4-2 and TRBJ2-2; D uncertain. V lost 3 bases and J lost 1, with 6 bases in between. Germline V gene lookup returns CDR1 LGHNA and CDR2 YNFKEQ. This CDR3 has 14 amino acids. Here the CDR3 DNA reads TGTGCCAGCAGCCAGGTACTGAACACCGGGGAGCTGTTTTTT. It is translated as CASSQVLNTGELFF.

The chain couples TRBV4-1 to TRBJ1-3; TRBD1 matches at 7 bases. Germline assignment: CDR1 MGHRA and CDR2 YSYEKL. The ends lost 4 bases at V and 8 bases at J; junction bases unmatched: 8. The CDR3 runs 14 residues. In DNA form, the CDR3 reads TGCGCCAGCAGCCGGGACAGTTCTAGGGACACCATATATTTT. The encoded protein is CASSRDSSRDTIYF.